A single TCR beta chain is shown here with its context. These data are taken from a study of blood T cell repertoires in COVID-19. Study-wide context: The United States, Italy and Spain provided the acute and convalescent COVID-19 samples. Sources were T cells, B-cell-depleted T cells, or PBMCs; the material itself was cDNA or gDNA.

Authors' processing steps: From reference gene primer amplification, estimates of nucleated cell counts were derived. Data came from immunoSEQ multiplex PCR; TCRdb stores just in-frame clones and leaves some out. Clone size and the V and J calls come from that table; the DNA yielded D and trimming. The data hold about 140,000 clones, with about 90% observed a single time. The germline CDR1 and CDR2 sequences are KGHSH and LQKENI. There are 14 residues in the CDR3. The V gene lost 8 bases and the J gene lost 0 bases, with 11 bases spanning the gap. The sequence came from a woman aged 80 or over with acute or convalescent COVID-19. What was sequenced was peripheral blood. This chain uses TRBV18 with TRBJ2-1, with D hard to call. Here the CDR3 reads CASRSVSSYNEQFF. The DNA of the CDR3 is TGTGCCAGCCGCAGTGTAAGCTCCTACAATGAGCAGTTCTTC. The full variable domain, its missing parts supplied by reference TRBV18 and TRBJ2-1, is NAGVMQNPRHLVRRRGQEARLRCSPMKGHSHVYWYRQLPEEGLKFMVYLQKENIIDESGMPKERFSAEFPKEGPSILRIQQVVRGDSAAYFCASRSVSSYNEQFFGPGTRLTVL.